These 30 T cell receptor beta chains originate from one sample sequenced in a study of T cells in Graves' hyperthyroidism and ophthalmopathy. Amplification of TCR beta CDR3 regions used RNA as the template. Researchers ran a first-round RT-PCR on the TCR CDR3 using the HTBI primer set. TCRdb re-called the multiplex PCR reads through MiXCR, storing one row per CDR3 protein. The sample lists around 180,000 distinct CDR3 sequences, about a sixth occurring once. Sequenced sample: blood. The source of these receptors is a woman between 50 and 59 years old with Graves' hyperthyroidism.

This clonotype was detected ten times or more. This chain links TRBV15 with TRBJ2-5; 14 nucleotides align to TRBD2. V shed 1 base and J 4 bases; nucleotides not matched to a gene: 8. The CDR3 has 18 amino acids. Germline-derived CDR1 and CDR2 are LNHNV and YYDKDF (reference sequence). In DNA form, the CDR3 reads TGTGCCACCAGCAGAGCCGTCGGACTAGCGGGGGGCGGAGAGACCCAGTACTTC. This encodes CATSRAVGLAGGGETQYF.

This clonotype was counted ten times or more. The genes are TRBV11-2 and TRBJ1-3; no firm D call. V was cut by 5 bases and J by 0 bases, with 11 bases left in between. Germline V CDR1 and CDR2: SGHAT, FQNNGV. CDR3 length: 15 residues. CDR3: CASSPRESSGNTIYF. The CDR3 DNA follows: TGTGCCAGCAGCCCGCGGGAGTCCTCTGGAAACACCATATATTTT.

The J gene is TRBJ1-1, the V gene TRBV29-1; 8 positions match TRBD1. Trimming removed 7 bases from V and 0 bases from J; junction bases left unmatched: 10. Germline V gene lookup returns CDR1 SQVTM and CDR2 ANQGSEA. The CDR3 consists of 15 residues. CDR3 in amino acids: CSEGTGGFMNTEAFF. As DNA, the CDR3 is TGCAGCGAAGGGACAGGCGGGTTCATGAACACTGAAGCTTTCTTT.

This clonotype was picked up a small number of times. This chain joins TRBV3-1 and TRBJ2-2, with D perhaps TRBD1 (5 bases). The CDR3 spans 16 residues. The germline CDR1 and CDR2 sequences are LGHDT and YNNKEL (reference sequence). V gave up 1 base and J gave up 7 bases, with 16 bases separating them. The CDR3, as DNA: TGTGCCAGCAGCCAAGCTTTAGGGGCAAGGGGCGGGGAGCTGTTTTTT. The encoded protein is CASSQALGARGGELFF.

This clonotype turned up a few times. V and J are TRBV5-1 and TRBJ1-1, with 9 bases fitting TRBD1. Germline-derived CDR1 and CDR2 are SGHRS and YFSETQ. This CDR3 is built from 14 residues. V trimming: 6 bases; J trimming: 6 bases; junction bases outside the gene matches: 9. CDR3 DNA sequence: TGCGCCAGCATTGCACAGGGGGCGATCCCTGAAGCTTTCTTT. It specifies CASIAQGAIPEAFF.

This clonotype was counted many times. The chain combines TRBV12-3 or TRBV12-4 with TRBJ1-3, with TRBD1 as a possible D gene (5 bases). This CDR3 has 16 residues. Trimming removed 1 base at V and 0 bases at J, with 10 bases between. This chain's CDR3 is CASSLGDWPSGNTIYF. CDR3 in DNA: TGTGCCAGCAGTTTAGGGGACTGGCCCTCTGGAAACACCATATATTTT.

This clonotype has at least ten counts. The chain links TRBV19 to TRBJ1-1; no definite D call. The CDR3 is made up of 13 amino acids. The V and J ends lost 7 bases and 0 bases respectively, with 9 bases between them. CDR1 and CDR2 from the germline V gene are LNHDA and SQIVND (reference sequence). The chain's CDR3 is CASKIKLNTEAFF. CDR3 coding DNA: TGTGCCAGTAAGATCAAATTGAACACTGAAGCTTTCTTT.

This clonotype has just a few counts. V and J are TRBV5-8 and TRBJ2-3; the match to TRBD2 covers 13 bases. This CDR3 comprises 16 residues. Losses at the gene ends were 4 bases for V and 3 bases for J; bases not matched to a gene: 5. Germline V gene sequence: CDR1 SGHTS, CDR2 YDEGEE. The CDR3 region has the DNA TGTGCCAGCAGCCCCTCGACTAGCGGGGGGACAGATACGCAGTATTTT. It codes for CASSPSTSGGTDTQYF.

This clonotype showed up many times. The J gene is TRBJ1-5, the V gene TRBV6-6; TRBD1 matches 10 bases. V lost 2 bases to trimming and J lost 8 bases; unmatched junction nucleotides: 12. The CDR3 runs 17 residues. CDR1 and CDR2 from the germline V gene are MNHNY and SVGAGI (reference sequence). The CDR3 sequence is CASSYTKPGQGRKPQHF. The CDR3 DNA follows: TGTGCCAGCAGTTACACAAAACCGGGACAGGGGAGGAAGCCCCAGCATTTT.

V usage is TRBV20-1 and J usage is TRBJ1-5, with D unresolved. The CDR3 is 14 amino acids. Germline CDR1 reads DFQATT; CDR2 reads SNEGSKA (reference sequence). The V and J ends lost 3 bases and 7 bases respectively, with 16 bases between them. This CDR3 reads CSASSIGSGQPQHF. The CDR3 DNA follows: TGCAGTGCTAGTAGTATAGGGTCGGGGCAGCCCCAGCATTTT.

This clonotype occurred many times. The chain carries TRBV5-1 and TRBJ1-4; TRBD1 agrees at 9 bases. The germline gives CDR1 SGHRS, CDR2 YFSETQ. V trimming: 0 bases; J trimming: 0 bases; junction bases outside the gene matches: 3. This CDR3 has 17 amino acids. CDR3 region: CASSLVGTGTTNEKLFF. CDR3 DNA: TGCGCCAGCAGCTTGGTCGGGACAGGGACAACTAATGAAAAACTGTTTTTT.

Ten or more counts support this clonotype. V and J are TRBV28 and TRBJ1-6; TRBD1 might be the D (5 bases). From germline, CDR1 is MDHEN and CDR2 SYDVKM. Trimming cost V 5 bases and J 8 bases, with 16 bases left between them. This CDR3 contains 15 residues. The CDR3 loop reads CASSIRVQGDSPLHF. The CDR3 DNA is TGTGCCAGCAGTATCAGGGTGCAAGGGGATTCACCCCTCCACTTT.

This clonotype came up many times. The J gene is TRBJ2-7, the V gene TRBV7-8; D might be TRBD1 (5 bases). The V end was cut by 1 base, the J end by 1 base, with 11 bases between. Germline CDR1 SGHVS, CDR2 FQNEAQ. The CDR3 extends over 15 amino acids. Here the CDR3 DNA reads TGTGCCAGCAGCTTAGAGTTTCAGGGTTCCTACGAGCAGTACTTC. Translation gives CASSLEFQGSYEQYF.

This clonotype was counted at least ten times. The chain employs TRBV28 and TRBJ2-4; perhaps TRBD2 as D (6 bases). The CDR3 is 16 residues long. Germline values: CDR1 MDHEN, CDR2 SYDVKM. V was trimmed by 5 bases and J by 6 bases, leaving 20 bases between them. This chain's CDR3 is CASSPPSDRGLNIQYF. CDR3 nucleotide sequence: TGTGCCAGCAGTCCTCCCTCGGACCGGGGACTAAACATTCAGTACTTC.

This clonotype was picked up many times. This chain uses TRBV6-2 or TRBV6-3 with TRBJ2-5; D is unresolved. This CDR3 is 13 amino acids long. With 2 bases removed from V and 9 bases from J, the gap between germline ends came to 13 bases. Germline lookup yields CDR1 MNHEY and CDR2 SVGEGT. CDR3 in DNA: TGTGCCAGCAGTTACGTGGGAACGGTAGCCCAGTACTTC. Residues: CASSYVGTVAQYF.

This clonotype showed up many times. CDR3 sequence: CASSSTRALSGNTIYF. CDR3 nucleotide sequence: TGTGCCAGTAGTTCGACACGGGCCCTCTCTGGAAACACCATATATTTT. The rearrangement uses TRBV19 and TRBJ1-3; D unclear. Trimming stripped 5 bases from V and 0 bases from J, with 14 bases between. The CDR3 extends over 16 amino acids. Looked up from germline, CDR1 is LNHDA and CDR2 is SQIVND (reference sequence). Filled out from reference TRBV19 and TRBJ1-3, the complete variable domain reads DGGITQSPKYLFRKEGQNVTLSCEQNLNHDAMYWYRQDPGQGLRLIYYSQIVNDFQKGDIAEGYSVSREKKESFPLTVTSAQKNPTAFYLCASSSTRALSGNTIYFGEGSWLTVV.

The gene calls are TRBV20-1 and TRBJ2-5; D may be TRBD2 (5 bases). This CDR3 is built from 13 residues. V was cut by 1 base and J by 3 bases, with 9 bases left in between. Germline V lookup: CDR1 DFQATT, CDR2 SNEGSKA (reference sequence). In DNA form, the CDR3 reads TGCAGTGCTAGAGGATCGGGGAAAGAGACCCAGTACTTC. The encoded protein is CSARGSGKETQYF.

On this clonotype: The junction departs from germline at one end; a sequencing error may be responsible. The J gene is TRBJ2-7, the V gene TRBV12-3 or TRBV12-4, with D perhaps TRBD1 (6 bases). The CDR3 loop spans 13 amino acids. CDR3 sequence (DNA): TGTGCCACCAGTGATTTGATCAGGGGCGAGCAGTACTTC. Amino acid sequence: CATSDLIRGEQYF.

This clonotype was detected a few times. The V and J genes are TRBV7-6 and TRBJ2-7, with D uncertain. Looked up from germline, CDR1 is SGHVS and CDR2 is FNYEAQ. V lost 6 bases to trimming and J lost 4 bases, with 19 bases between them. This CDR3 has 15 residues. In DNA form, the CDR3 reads TGTGCCAGCAGTCTTAGAGGTAGCAGTTGGTACGAGCAGTACTTC. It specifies CASSLRGSSWYEQYF.

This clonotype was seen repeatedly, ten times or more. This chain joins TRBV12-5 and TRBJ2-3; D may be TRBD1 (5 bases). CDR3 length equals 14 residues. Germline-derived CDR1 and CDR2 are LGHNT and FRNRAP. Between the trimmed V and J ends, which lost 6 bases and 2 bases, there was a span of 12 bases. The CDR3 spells CASGLQEPTDTQYF. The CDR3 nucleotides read TGTGCTAGTGGCCTACAGGAGCCCACAGATACGCAGTATTTT.

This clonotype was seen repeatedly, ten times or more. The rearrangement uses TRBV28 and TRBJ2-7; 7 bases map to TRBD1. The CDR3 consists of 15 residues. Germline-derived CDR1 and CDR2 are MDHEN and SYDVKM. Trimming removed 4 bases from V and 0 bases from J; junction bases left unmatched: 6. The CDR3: CASSYRGLSSYEQYF. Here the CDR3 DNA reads TGTGCCAGCAGTTACAGGGGTCTAAGCTCCTACGAGCAGTACTTC.

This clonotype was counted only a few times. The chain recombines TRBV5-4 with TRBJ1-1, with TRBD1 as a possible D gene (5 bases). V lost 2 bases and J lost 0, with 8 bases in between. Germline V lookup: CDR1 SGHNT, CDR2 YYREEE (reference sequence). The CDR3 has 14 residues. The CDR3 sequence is CASSFRGMNTEAFF. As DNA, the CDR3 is TGTGCCAGCAGCTTCCGGGGGATGAACACTGAAGCTTTCTTT.

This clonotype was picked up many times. CDR3 sequence (DNA): TGTGCCAGCAGCTTGGGGCGGGGGCCTTACACAGATACGCAGTATTTT. It translates to CASSLGRGPYTDTQYF. The chain couples TRBV11-2 to TRBJ2-3, with D possibly being TRBD2 (7 bases). The V gene's germline CDR1 is SGHAT and CDR2 FQNNGV. CDR3 size: 16 residues. The V and J ends lost 3 bases and 2 bases respectively, with 15 bases between them.

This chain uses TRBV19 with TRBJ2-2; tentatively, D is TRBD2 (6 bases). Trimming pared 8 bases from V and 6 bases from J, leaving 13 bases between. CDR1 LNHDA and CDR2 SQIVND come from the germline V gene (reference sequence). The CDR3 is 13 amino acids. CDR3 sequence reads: CASGETGAGELFF. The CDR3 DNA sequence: TGTGCCAGTGGAGAGACGGGGGCCGGGGAGCTGTTTTTT.

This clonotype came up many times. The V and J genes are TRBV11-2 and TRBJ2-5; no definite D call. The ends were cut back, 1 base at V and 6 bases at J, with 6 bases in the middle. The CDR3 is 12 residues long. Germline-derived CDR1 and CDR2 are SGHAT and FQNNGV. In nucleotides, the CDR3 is TGTGCCAGCAGCTTAGGGGATAAGACCCAGTACTTC. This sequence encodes CASSLGDKTQYF.

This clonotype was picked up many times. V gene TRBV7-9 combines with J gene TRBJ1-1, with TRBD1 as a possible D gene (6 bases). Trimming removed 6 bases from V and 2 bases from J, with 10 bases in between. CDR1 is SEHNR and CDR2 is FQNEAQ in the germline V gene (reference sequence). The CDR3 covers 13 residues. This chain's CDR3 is CASSRDINTEAFF. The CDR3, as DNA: TGTGCCAGCAGTCGGGACATCAACACTGAAGCTTTCTTT.

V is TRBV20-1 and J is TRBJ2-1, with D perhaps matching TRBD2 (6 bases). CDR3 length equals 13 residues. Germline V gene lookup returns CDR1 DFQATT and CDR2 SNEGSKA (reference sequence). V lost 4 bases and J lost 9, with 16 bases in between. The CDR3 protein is CSAKGLKASEQFF. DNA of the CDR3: TGCAGTGCTAAGGGACTCAAGGCGAGTGAGCAGTTCTTC.

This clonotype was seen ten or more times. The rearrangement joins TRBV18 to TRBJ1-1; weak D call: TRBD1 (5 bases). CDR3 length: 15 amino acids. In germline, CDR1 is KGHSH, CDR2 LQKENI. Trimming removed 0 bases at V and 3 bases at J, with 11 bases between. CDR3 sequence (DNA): TGTGCCAGCTCACCACCGGAGGGAGGGGACACTGAAGCTTTCTTT. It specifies CASSPPEGGDTEAFF.

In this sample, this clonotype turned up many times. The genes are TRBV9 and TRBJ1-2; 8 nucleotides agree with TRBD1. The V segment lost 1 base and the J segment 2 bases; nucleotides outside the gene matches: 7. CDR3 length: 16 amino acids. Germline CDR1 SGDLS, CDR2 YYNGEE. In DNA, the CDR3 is TGTGCCAGCAGCGTACCGCGACAGGGGACCAACTATGGCTACACCTTC. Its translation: CASSVPRQGTNYGYTF.

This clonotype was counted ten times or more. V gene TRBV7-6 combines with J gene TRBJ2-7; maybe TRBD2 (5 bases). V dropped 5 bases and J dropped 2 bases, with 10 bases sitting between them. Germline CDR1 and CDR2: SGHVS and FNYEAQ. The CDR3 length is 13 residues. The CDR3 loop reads CASSLGITYEQYF. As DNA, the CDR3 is TGTGCCAGCAGCCTCGGGATAACCTACGAGCAGTACTTC.